The following is a TCR beta chain sequence with its context. The patients chosen for sequencing had shown expansion of CD8+CD57+ cells (detected by flow cytometry). This sample is drawn from a study of CD8+CD57+ T cells in acquired aplastic anemia. Study context: Mean DNA quantity obtained from sorted CD4+ and CD8+ cells was 3 to 4 ug.

Trimming stripped 10 bases from V and 8 bases from J, with 18 bases between. There are 13 residues in the CDR3. Looked up from germline, CDR1 is ENHRY and CDR2 is SYGVKD. TCR beta VDJ combinations and CDR3 sequences were profiled from genomic DNA. TCRdb itself ran the reads through MiXCR, one entry per CDR3 protein. The sample has 200,000 to 250,000 distinct CDR3 sequences; over 55% are singletons. The genes are TRBV10-3 and TRBJ2-1; no clear D. The sample consisted of sorted CD4+, CD8+, or CD8+CD57+ T cells (not recorded which) from PBMCs. The origin of this receptor is a human donor with aplastic anemia. Here the CDR3 reads CATAPDQEDEQFF. The CDR3 DNA follows: TGTGCCACCGCTCCGGACCAAGAGGATGAGCAGTTCTTC.